Below, 32 T cell receptor beta chains from the same sample are listed, as sequenced in a study of shared clonotypes between healthy human individuals. Using immunoSEQ multiplex PCR, the repertoire was profiled, and TCRdb retains in-frame clones only, with some absent. Of about 1 million clones detected, approximately 76% appear once; the ten largest clones hold approximately 1.3%. The source material was memory CD4+ T cells sorted from blood. Subset defined: CD45RA-negative fraction. The receptors here all came from a man between 18 and 35 years old in good health.

The genes are TRBV6-6 and TRBJ2-7; TRBD2 matches 10 bases. V lost 4 bases to trimming and J lost 4 bases; unmatched junction nucleotides: 7. The CDR3 totals 15 residues. Looked up from germline, CDR1 is MNHNY and CDR2 is SVGAGI (reference sequence). CDR3 residues: CASSSVQREGYEQYF. CDR3 coding DNA: TGTGCCAGCAGTTCGGTCCAGCGGGAGGGGTACGAGCAGTACTTC.

The chain is built from TRBV18 and TRBJ2-1; 12 bases agree with TRBD2. Germline V gives CDR1 KGHSH, CDR2 LQKENI. CDR3 length equals 16 residues. V lost 3 bases to trimming and J lost 2 bases; unmatched junction nucleotides: 2. In DNA form, the CDR3 reads TGTGCCAGCTCACCCCGGACTAGCGGGACCTACAATGAGCAGTTCTTC. The encoded protein is CASSPRTSGTYNEQFF.

The rearrangement uses TRBV5-6 and TRBJ2-5; TRBD1 matches 10 bases. Germline V gives CDR1 SGHDT, CDR2 YYEEEE. CDR3 length: 16 amino acids. V trimming: 1 base; J trimming: 5 bases; junction bases outside the gene matches: 8. This chain's CDR3 is CASSLKTGGLRETQYF. The CDR3 region has the DNA TGTGCCAGCAGCTTGAAGACAGGGGGCCTAAGGGAGACCCAGTACTTC.

The V gene is TRBV5-4, the J gene TRBJ2-7, with 12 bases matching TRBD1. V lost 0 bases and J lost 11; bases outside the gene matches: 6. The CDR3 is 14 residues long. Germline V lookup: CDR1 SGHNT, CDR2 YYREEE (reference sequence). The CDR3 here is CASSLGDRGLREYF. CDR3 bases: TGTGCCAGCAGCTTGGGGGACAGGGGGCTTAGAGAGTACTTC.

This chain uses TRBV10-3 with TRBJ2-6; D remains unclear. Trimming cost V 6 bases and J 0 bases, with 0 bases left between them. Germline CDR1 reads ENHRY; CDR2 reads SYGVKD. This CDR3 region has 12 residues. The CDR3 DNA is TGTGCCATCAGCTCTGGGGCCAACGTCCTGACTTTC. This encodes CAISSGANVLTF.

This clone occurred once. The rearrangement uses TRBV30 and TRBJ1-2; D possibly corresponds to TRBD1 (6 bases). Germline CDR1 and CDR2: GTSNPN and SVGIG (reference sequence). V shed 7 bases and J shed 3 bases, with 12 bases lying between them. The CDR3 is 12 residues long. The CDR3 here is CAYRQVDYGYTF. CDR3 in DNA: TGTGCCTACAGACAGGTGGACTATGGCTACACCTTC.

The chain couples TRBV19 to TRBJ1-5; D is perhaps TRBD1 (6 bases). V shed 10 bases and J shed 4 bases, with 20 bases lying between them. The germline V gene encodes CDR1 LNHDA and CDR2 SQIVND (reference sequence). The CDR3 consists of 15 residues. CDR3 nucleotides: TGTGCCACCTCAGTAGGGGGGGGCGGAAATCAGCCCCAGCATTTT. Translation gives CATSVGGGGNQPQHF. Based on the CDR3 plus reference TRBV19 and TRBJ1-5, the full variable domain is DGGITQSPKYLFRKEGQNVTLSCEQNLNHDAMYWYRQDPGQGLRLIYYSQIVNDFQKGDIAEGYSVSREKKESFPLTVTSAQKNPTAFYLCATSVGGGGNQPQHFGDGTRLSIL.

This chain connects TRBV6-6 to TRBJ2-3; 12 nucleotides align to TRBD2. Germline lookup yields CDR1 MNHNY and CDR2 SVGAGI (reference sequence). This CDR3 comprises 16 residues. V gave up 2 bases and J gave up 4 bases; unmatched junction bases: 4. The CDR3 DNA sequence: TGTGCCAGCAGTTACGCTAGCGGGGGGGCGCCAGATACGCAGTATTTT. Translating gives CASSYASGGAPDTQYF.

V and J are TRBV6-5 and TRBJ1-5, with 7 nucleotides matching TRBD1. The CDR3 runs to 14 residues. J lost 4 bases, V lost 5 bases, and 5 bases had no gene match. Germline values: CDR1 MNHEY, CDR2 SVGAGI. CDR3 sequence: CASSIRGINQPQHF. CDR3 coding DNA: TGTGCCAGCAGTATCAGGGGGATTAATCAGCCCCAGCATTTT.

The chain carries TRBV10-3 and TRBJ1-3, with TRBD1 as a possible D gene (5 bases). Trimming stripped 10 bases from V and 0 bases from J, with 10 bases between. Germline lookup yields CDR1 ENHRY and CDR2 SYGVKD. The CDR3 sequence is 13 residues long. In DNA, the CDR3 is TGTGCCACTAGGGACCGCTCTGGAAACACCATATATTTT. Protein: CATRDRSGNTIYF.

This clone occurred many times. The CDR3 loop is CAIGRVTYNEQFF. The DNA of the CDR3 is TGTGCCATCGGCAGGGTTACCTACAATGAGCAGTTCTTC. This chain connects TRBV10-3 to TRBJ2-1; TRBD1 might be the D (5 bases). CDR1 ENHRY and CDR2 SYGVKD come from the germline V gene. Trimming stripped 8 bases from V and 2 bases from J, with 10 bases between. The CDR3 sequence is 13 residues long.

CDR3 nucleotides: TGTGCCAGTAGCGACTCAGGGAGGATGAACACTGAAGCTTTCTTT. This sequence encodes CASSDSGRMNTEAFF. The rearrangement uses TRBV19 and TRBJ1-1; perhaps TRBD1 as D (5 bases). From germline, CDR1 is LNHDA and CDR2 SQIVND (reference sequence). Trimming cost V 6 bases and J 0 bases, with 14 bases left between them. This CDR3 is 15 amino acids long.

This chain connects TRBV7-6 to TRBJ1-6; D not certain. This CDR3 is built from 13 residues. V was clipped by 2 bases and J by 10 bases, with 9 bases between them. Germline V lookup: CDR1 SGHVS, CDR2 FNYEAQ. The CDR3 DNA is TGTGCCAGCAGCTTAAAAAAAGGGTCACCCCTCCACTTT. This encodes CASSLKKGSPLHF. Drawing the rest from reference TRBV7-6 and TRBJ1-6, the complete variable domain is GAGVSQSPRYKVTKRGQDVALRCDPISGHVSLYWYRQALGQGPEFLTYFNYEAQQDKSGLPNDRFSAERPEGSISTLTIQRTEQRDSAMYRCASSLKKGSPLHFGNGTRLTVT.

This clone has only one observation. The genes are TRBV7-8 and TRBJ2-1; 8 positions match TRBD2. V lost 2 bases and J lost 4; bases outside the gene matches: 7. CDR3 length: 16 amino acids. In germline, CDR1 is SGHVS, CDR2 FQNEAQ. The CDR3 region is CASSLSSGTTYNEQFF. CDR3 in DNA: TGTGCCAGCAGCTTAAGTAGCGGGACTACGTACAATGAGCAGTTCTTC.

V gene TRBV2 combines with J gene TRBJ1-5; D remains unclear. V lost 6 bases to trimming and J lost 4 bases, with 13 bases between them. The CDR3 is 14 residues long. From germline, CDR1 is SNHLY and CDR2 FYNNEI. CDR3 amino acids: CASREPGSNQPQHF. The CDR3 DNA reads as TGTGCCAGCAGGGAGCCGGGGTCTAATCAGCCCCAGCATTTT.

This chain connects TRBV7-2 to TRBJ1-3, with 8 bases fitting TRBD1. Germline lookup yields CDR1 SGHTA and CDR2 FQGNSA. The CDR3 is made up of 15 amino acids. V lost 4 bases and J lost 4; bases outside the gene matches: 6. Here the CDR3 reads CASSSWTGSGNTIYF. CDR3 coding DNA: TGTGCCAGCAGCTCATGGACAGGGTCAGGAAACACCATATATTTT.

The V call is TRBV4-2, the J call TRBJ2-3; D is undetermined. The CDR3 length is 13 residues. Germline CDR1 and CDR2: LGHNA and YNFKEQ. V dropped 1 base and J dropped 1 base, with 3 bases sitting between them. The CDR3 bases are TGTGCCAGCAGCCAAGGTCGCACAGATACGCAGTATTTT. It translates to CASSQGRTDTQYF.

The rearrangement uses TRBV28 and TRBJ1-3; a possible D gene is TRBD1 (6 bases). The V end lost 10 bases, the J end lost 11 bases, and 27 bases lay between the germline ends. This CDR3 region has 15 residues. Germline assignment: CDR1 MDHEN and CDR2 SYDVKM. CDR3 region: CATQAGGAARGSIYF. The CDR3 nucleotides read TGTGCCACGCAGGCGGGGGGCGCGGCAAGGGGCTCCATATATTTT.

The V call is TRBV10-3, the J call TRBJ2-3; D gene uncertain. The CDR3 loop spans 16 amino acids. Trimming removed 1 base from V and 1 base from J, with 12 bases in between. Germline lookup yields CDR1 ENHRY and CDR2 SYGVKD. The CDR3 coding sequence is TGTGCCATCAGTGAGTTGCTCAAGAGCGGCACAGATACGCAGTATTTT. Its translation is CAISELLKSGTDTQYF.

The table lists this clone with a count of one. V usage is TRBV11-2 and J usage is TRBJ1-6; no clear D gene. V dropped 1 base and J dropped 0 bases, with 4 bases sitting between them. Germline V lookup: CDR1 SGHAT, CDR2 FQNNGV. This CDR3 region has 15 residues. The CDR3 DNA is TGTGCCAGCAGCTTAGGCCGCTCCTATAATTCACCCCTCCACTTT. Translated, it gives CASSLGRSYNSPLHF.

Of note for this clone: Other DNA variants within this sample encode the same CDR3. The chain joins TRBV20-1 to TRBJ2-5; D gene unclear. The CDR3 has 10 residues. Per germline, CDR1 DFQATT and CDR2 SNEGSKA (reference sequence). V was shortened by 3 bases and J by 5 bases, with 4 bases between the two germline ends. CDR3 nucleotides: TGCAGTGCTAGTGGGGAGACCCAGTACTTC. Amino acid sequence: CSASGETQYF.

This chain links TRBV7-8 with TRBJ2-2, with unresolved D. Between the trimmed V and J ends, which lost 0 bases and 0 bases, there was a span of 23 bases. CDR3 size: 21 residues. The germline CDR1 and CDR2 sequences are SGHVS and FQNEAQ. As DNA, the CDR3 is TGTGCCAGCAGCTTAGCCCAACTGTTGGGCAGGTGGGATACGAACACCGGGGAGCTGTTTTTT. Its protein is CASSLAQLLGRWDTNTGELFF.

Notes on this clone: Other DNA variants within this sample encode the same CDR3. The gene calls are TRBV5-1 and TRBJ1-2; a weak D match, TRBD1 (6 bases). The CDR3 is made up of 13 amino acids. V lost 0 bases to trimming and J lost 8 bases, with 11 bases between them. Germline assignment: CDR1 SGHRS and CDR2 YFSETQ. The CDR3: CASSLGGGGGYTF. The DNA for the CDR3 is TGCGCCAGCAGCTTGGGCGGGGGCGGCGGCTACACCTTC. The full variable domain, completed using reference TRBV5-1 and TRBJ1-2, is KAGVTQTPRYLIKTRGQQVTLSCSPISGHRSVSWYQQTPGQGLQFLFEYFSETQRNKGNFPGRFSGRQFSNSRSEMNVSTLELGDSALYLCASSLGGGGGYTFGSGTRLTVV.

This sequence joins TRBV10-3 and TRBJ2-1, with 10 bases that match TRBD2. Trimming cost V 6 bases and J 4 bases; bases outside gene matches: 6. This CDR3 has 15 amino acids. Per the germline V gene, CDR1 is ENHRY and CDR2 is SYGVKD. CDR3 residues: CAISSGRALYNEQFF. CDR3 nucleotide sequence: TGTGCCATCAGCAGCGGGAGGGCCTTGTACAATGAGCAGTTCTTC.

The chain carries TRBV18 and TRBJ2-2, with D maybe TRBD1 (6 bases). Germline CDR1 reads KGHSH; CDR2 reads LQKENI. The CDR3 consists of 15 residues. The V and J ends lost 5 bases and 5 bases respectively, with 15 bases between them. This chain's CDR3 is CASSKQGSTTGELFF. In DNA, the CDR3 is TGTGCCAGCTCAAAACAGGGATCAACGACCGGGGAGCTGTTTTTT.

This chain links TRBV29-1 with TRBJ2-6; D is perhaps TRBD1 (6 bases). In germline, CDR1 is SQVTM, CDR2 ANQGSEA. Trimming left V 1 base short and J 1 base short, with 17 bases between. CDR3 size: 18 residues. The CDR3 coding sequence is TGCAGCGTTGAAGCTTTCCAGGGGCAGAATTCTGGGGCCAACGTCCTGACTTTC. Amino acid sequence: CSVEAFQGQNSGANVLTF.

This sequence joins TRBV5-5 and TRBJ2-5; no clear D. Germline CDR1 SGHKS, CDR2 YYEKEE (reference sequence). The CDR3 is made up of 12 amino acids. Trimming left V 0 bases short and J 5 bases short, with 5 bases between. DNA of the CDR3: TGTGCCAGCAGCTTGGCCCAGGAGACCCAGTACTTC. This gives the protein CASSLAQETQYF.

This clone has a handful of counts. The V and J genes are TRBV6-1 and TRBJ1-5, with TRBD1 identical over 7 bases. The CDR3 has 15 residues. J lost 0 bases, V lost 4 bases, and 3 bases had no gene match. CDR1 and CDR2 (germline): MNHNS, SASEGT. Here the CDR3 reads CASSGGQASNQPQHF. DNA of the CDR3: TGTGCCAGCAGTGGAGGACAGGCTAGCAATCAGCCCCAGCATTTT.

The V call is TRBV7-2, the J call TRBJ2-7; unclear D gene. The CDR3 sequence is 14 residues long. With 3 bases removed from V and 3 bases from J, the gap between germline ends came to 12 bases. Germline CDR1 and CDR2: SGHTA and FQGNSA. The DNA of the CDR3 is TGTGCCAGCAGCTTTAGAACAGCTAACTACGAGCAGTACTTC. Translating it yields CASSFRTANYEQYF.

The J gene is TRBJ2-3, the V gene TRBV10-3; D is uncertain. Germline loops: CDR1 ENHRY, CDR2 SYGVKD. The CDR3 consists of 12 residues. Trimming removed 11 bases at V and 4 bases at J, with 13 bases between. DNA of the CDR3: TGTGCCGTCTCAGTCCAATCAGATACGCAGTATTTT. Amino acids: CAVSVQSDTQYF.

The chain recombines TRBV5-4 with TRBJ2-7; tentative D call: TRBD1 (5 bases). Per the germline V gene, CDR1 is SGHNT and CDR2 is YYREEE (reference sequence). Trimming removed 7 bases at V and 0 bases at J, with 14 bases between. This CDR3 region has 14 residues. CDR3 residues: CASAPQGPSYEQYF. The CDR3 DNA follows: TGTGCCAGCGCCCCCCAGGGTCCCTCCTACGAGCAGTACTTC. Variable domain in full (rest from reference TRBV5-4 and TRBJ2-7): ETGVTQSPTHLIKTRGQQVTLRCSSQSGHNTVSWYQQALGQGPQFIFQYYREEENGRGNFPPRFSGLQFPNYSSELNVNALELDDSALYLCASAPQGPSYEQYFGPGTRLTVT.

The CDR3 is CASSSAGTGSYEQYF. The CDR3, as DNA: TGTGCCAGCAGCTCGGCAGGGACGGGCTCCTACGAGCAGTACTTC. V gene TRBV11-2 combines with J gene TRBJ2-7; D may match TRBD1 or TRBD2 (5 bases each). Germline V gene sequence: CDR1 SGHAT, CDR2 FQNNGV. Trimming removed 4 bases at V and 0 bases at J, with 13 bases between. This CDR3 contains 15 residues.